The 20 T cell receptor beta chains reported below all come from one sample, sequenced in a study of blood T cell repertoires in COVID-19. Generated by immunoSEQ multiplex PCR, the TCRdb table keeps only in-frame clones and is missing some. Of about 270,000 clones in the sample, approximately 86% are singletons; the top ten hold 1%. Specimen: PBMCs or T cells enriched from blood (not recorded which). The source is a woman aged 25 to 39 who had recovered from COVID-19.

Note on this clone: One end of the junction does not line up with germline, which may come from a read error. CDR3 in amino acids: CASSPLAGSSQPQHF. CDR3 DNA sequence: TGTGCCAGCTCCCCGCTGGCAGGCAGCAGTCAGCCCCAGCATTTT. J is TRBJ1-5 and V is TRBV6-5; no reliable D call. This CDR3 region has 15 residues. CDR1 and CDR2 from the germline V gene are MNHEY and SVGAGI.

The V gene is TRBV11-2, the J gene TRBJ2-1; 11 positions match TRBD2. The CDR3 contains 19 residues. The J segment lost 6 bases and the V segment lost 5 bases, leaving 18 bases of the junction unmatched. The V gene's germline CDR1 is SGHAT and CDR2 FQNNGV. CDR3 sequence (DNA): TGTGCCAGCAGCCATTTATTTCGACTAGCGGGGTTGGGGGGCAATGAGCAGTTCTTC. It specifies CASSHLFRLAGLGGNEQFF.

This clone was counted only a few times. The CDR3 spells CASSLPLISAGTEAFF. The DNA of the CDR3 is TGTGCCAGCAGCTTGCCCCTCATCTCAGCGGGCACTGAAGCTTTCTTT. The chain has TRBV5-6 and TRBJ1-1; D ambiguous. The length of the CDR3 is 16 residues. V lost 1 base to trimming and J lost 4 bases, with 17 bases between them. Germline V gives CDR1 SGHDT, CDR2 YYEEEE.

This chain uses TRBV3-1 (or the pseudogene TRBV3-2) with TRBJ2-2; TRBD1 aligns across 9 bases. Per germline, CDR1 LGHDT and CDR2 YNNKEL (reference sequence). The junction had 19 bases not matched to a gene; V was cut back by 6 bases and J by 5 bases. The CDR3 length is 19 residues. The CDR3 region is CASSSARDRVLRTTGELFF. CDR3 nucleotides: TGTGCCAGCAGTTCCGCCCGGGACAGGGTCCTCCGAACGACCGGGGAGCTGTTTTTT.

The table lists this clone with many counts. The gene calls are TRBV27 and TRBJ2-7, with TRBD2 matching 11 bases. Losses at the gene ends were 5 bases for V and 6 bases for J; bases not matched to a gene: 12. This CDR3 comprises 16 residues. Germline assignment: CDR1 MNHEY and CDR2 SMNVEV (reference sequence). The CDR3 DNA follows: TGTGCCAGCAGTCCGGGTGGTAGCGGGAGGGCCGTCGAGCAGTACTTC. It is translated as CASSPGGSGRAVEQYF.

The chain is built from TRBV28 and TRBJ1-2; D remains ambiguous. The CDR3 has 15 amino acids. CDR1 is MDHEN and CDR2 is SYDVKM in the germline V gene. Trimming stripped 6 bases from V and 2 bases from J, with 16 bases between. In nucleotides, the CDR3 is TGTGCCAGCAGCCTGGCGGGGTGGTCCAACTATGGCTACACCTTC. Its translation: CASSLAGWSNYGYTF.

The V and J genes are TRBV5-1 and TRBJ1-6; possibly TRBD1 for D (5 bases). V shed 4 bases and J shed 8 bases, with 13 bases lying between them. The CDR3 runs 14 residues. CDR1 is SGHRS and CDR2 is YFSETQ in the germline V gene. CDR3: CASSPNEGDSPLHF. The CDR3 coding sequence is TGCGCCAGCAGCCCCAATGAAGGGGATTCACCCCTCCACTTT.

This rearrangement joins TRBV5-1 to TRBJ2-5, with 10 bases aligning to TRBD1. The germline gives CDR1 SGHRS, CDR2 YFSETQ. The CDR3 totals 15 residues. J was trimmed by 3 bases and V by 0 bases; bases with no gene match: 2. This CDR3 reads CASSLAGTGEETQYF. The CDR3 bases are TGCGCCAGCAGCTTGGCCGGGACAGGGGAAGAGACCCAGTACTTC.

The chain combines TRBV12-3 or TRBV12-4 with TRBJ1-5, with D possibly being TRBD1 (5 bases). The CDR3 has 13 amino acids. Trimming removed 0 bases at V and 7 bases at J, with 7 bases between. This CDR3 is CASSLAGGQPQHF. CDR3 DNA sequence: TGTGCCAGCAGTTTAGCGGGGGGACAGCCCCAGCATTTT.

The chain employs TRBV12-2 and TRBJ2-7; the D call TRBD2 from the table was never checked on the DNA. TRBV12-2 is shown as a pseudogene. The CDR3 is 11 amino acids. The CDR3 reads CDRGGSYEQYF. Written as DNA, the CDR3 is TGTGATCGCGGGGGATCCTACGAGCAGTACTTC.

The chain carries TRBV11-3 and TRBJ1-3; TRBD1 agrees at 9 bases. Germline CDR1 is SGHNT and CDR2 is YENEEA. V was pared by 6 bases and J by 2 bases, with 2 bases of the junction left unmatched. The CDR3 contains 14 residues. The CDR3 is CASSRQGAGNTIYF. The DNA for the CDR3 is TGTGCCAGCAGTAGACAGGGGGCTGGAAACACCATATATTTT.

This chain joins TRBV5-1 and TRBJ1-6; 8 nucleotides match TRBD1. This CDR3 has 17 residues. The V gene's germline CDR1 is SGHRS and CDR2 YFSETQ. Trimming removed 0 bases from V and 8 bases from J; junction bases left unmatched: 10. CDR3 loop: CASSLARQQGGYSPLHF. The CDR3 nucleotides read TGCGCCAGCAGCTTGGCCAGACAACAGGGGGGATATTCACCCCTCCACTTT.

The rearrangement joins TRBV2 to TRBJ2-7; TRBD1 might be the D (8 bases). CDR1 is SNHLY, CDR2 FYNNEI, per germline. The CDR3 sequence is 16 residues long. V was shortened by 8 bases and J by 2 bases, with 22 bases between the two germline ends. CDR3: CASLWGGGTGTYEQYF. DNA of the CDR3: TGTGCCAGCCTCTGGGGGGGCGGGACAGGCACCTACGAGCAGTACTTC.

The V gene is TRBV28, the J gene TRBJ2-5; TRBD1 agrees at 7 bases. The CDR3 extends over 13 amino acids. Germline assignment: CDR1 MDHEN and CDR2 SYDVKM. After removal of 5 bases from V and 5 bases from J, the junction contained 5 bases not matched to a gene. The CDR3 is CASSTGAEETQYF. The CDR3, as DNA: TGTGCCAGCAGTACAGGGGCGGAGGAGACCCAGTACTTC.

As regards this clone: The junction does not match germline at one end; this may be a read error. The CDR3 spells CASSPLTGGVGELFF. CDR3 sequence (DNA): TGTGCTAGCAGCCCATTAACGGGGGGCGTCGGGGAGCTGTTTTTT. V gene TRBV7-7 combines with J gene TRBJ2-2; D is possibly TRBD2 (7 bases). CDR3 size: 15 residues. Germline CDR1 reads SSHAT; CDR2 reads FNYEAQ (reference sequence).

CDR3 nucleotide sequence: TGTGCCATCAGGAGAACGGACAGTATCGCGGAAGCTTTCTTT. Encoded protein: CAIRRTDSIAEAFF. This chain uses TRBV10-3 with TRBJ1-1, with D perhaps matching TRBD1 (6 bases). Per germline, CDR1 ENHRY and CDR2 SYGVKD. With 6 bases removed from V and 8 bases from J, the gap between germline ends came to 19 bases. The CDR3 sequence is 14 residues long.

This sequence joins TRBV9 and TRBJ2-3; D not resolved. The CDR3 consists of 12 residues. The germline CDR1 and CDR2 sequences are SGDLS and YYNGEE. V was trimmed by 6 bases and J by 1 base, leaving 6 bases between them. CDR3 loop: CASTSGTDTQYF. For the CDR3, the DNA is TGTGCCAGCACGAGCGGCACAGATACGCAGTATTTT.

This rearrangement joins TRBV4-1 to TRBJ1-1; 9 bases align to TRBD1. V lost 2 bases to trimming and J lost 2 bases; unmatched junction nucleotides: 3. The CDR3 is 15 residues long. CDR1 is MGHRA and CDR2 is YSYEKL in the germline V gene. The CDR3 bases are TGCGCCAGCAGCCAAAGGGACAGGGATAACACTGAAGCTTTCTTT. Residues: CASSQRDRDNTEAFF.

This clone was observed a handful of times. V and J are TRBV5-1 and TRBJ1-4; a possible D gene is TRBD1 (5 bases). The CDR3 consists of 16 residues. V gave up 0 bases and J gave up 8 bases, with 17 bases separating them. Per germline, CDR1 SGHRS and CDR2 YFSETQ. The CDR3 DNA follows: TGCGCCAGCAGCTTGGCTAGGGATGGGGCCATCGAAAAACTGTTTTTT. Translating it yields CASSLARDGAIEKLFF.

This chain links TRBV7-9 with TRBJ1-3, with D possibly being TRBD1 (5 bases). Germline V CDR1 and CDR2: SEHNR, FQNEAQ (reference sequence). The CDR3 spans 17 residues. V gave up 4 bases and J gave up 5 bases, with 21 bases separating them. The CDR3 reads CASSSRGQIGFRNTIYF. CDR3 sequence (DNA): TGTGCCAGCAGCTCCCGTGGACAAATTGGGTTTCGAAACACCATATATTTT.